The 5 T cell receptor beta chains below all came from one sample that was sequenced in a study of synovial regulatory T cells in juvenile arthritis. General study points: TCR diversity was lower in inflammation-associated blood Treg cells than in other blood Treg cells.

Their cognate antigens are unknown. Generated by immunoSEQ multiplex PCR, the TCRdb table keeps only in-frame clones and is missing some. The table lists approximately 450 clones, with roughly 6% in the top ten. The sample comprised Treg cells from blood. The subset was: HLA-DR+ inflammation-associated blood Treg cells. Every receptor here comes from a donor aged 2-30 years with juvenile idiopathic arthritis.

This clone shows up as large by frequency. This chain joins TRBV7-3 and TRBJ2-7; the TCRdb D gene call, TRBD1, has no DNA to confirm it. The CDR3 spans 15 residues. DNA is not on record. Germline CDR1 is SGHTA and CDR2 is FQGTGA. CDR3: CASSLYDRPRYEQYF.

This clone is classed as large by frequency. The chain carries TRBV28 and TRBJ2-1; TCRdb lists TRBD1, though no DNA is available to test this call. This CDR3 has 15 amino acids. No DNA appears here. Germline-derived CDR1 and CDR2 are MDHEN and SYDVKM. This CDR3 is CASQREDRSYNEQFF. Drawing the rest from reference TRBV28 and TRBJ2-1, the complete variable domain is DVKVTQSSRYLVKRTGEKVFLECVQDMDHENMFWYRQDPGLGLRLIYFSYDVKMKEKGDIPEGYSVSREKKERFSLILESASTNQTSMYLCASQREDRSYNEQFFGPGTRLTVL.

By frequency, this clone registers large. The rearrangement joins TRBV10-1 to TRBJ2-6; TCRdb's D call of TRBD1 is untestable without DNA. Germline CDR1 and CDR2: WNHNN and SYGVQD (reference sequence). This CDR3 has 16 amino acids. No DNA has been recorded. Here the CDR3 reads CASSHDSQSRANVLTF.

This clone is classed as large by frequency. This rearrangement joins TRBV7-3 to TRBJ2-1; with no DNA, the TCRdb D assignment of TRBD2 cannot be verified. CDR1 is SGHTA, CDR2 FQGTGA, per germline. The CDR3 is 15 amino acids. The protein alone is recorded here. The CDR3 loop is CASSLSGVSYNEQFF. Supplemented by reference TRBV7-3 and TRBJ2-1, the full variable domain reads GAGVSQTPSNKVTEKGKYVELRCDPISGHTALYWYRQSLGQGPEFLIYFQGTGAADDSGLPNDRFFAVRPEGSVSTLKIQRTERGDSAVYLCASSLSGVSYNEQFFGPGTRLTVL.

According to its frequency, this clone is large. The rearrangement links TRBV5-6 to TRBJ2-3. The length of the CDR3 is 13 residues. The entry carries no DNA sequence. Germline V lookup: CDR1 SGHDT, CDR2 YYEEEE. CDR3 in amino acids: CASSFVGTDTQYF.